The rows below give T cell receptor beta chains drawn from one sample of a study of chemoradiotherapy in HPV16-positive cancers. Clones were read by immunoSEQ multiplex PCR, and TCRdb kept only the in-frame ones, dropping some. The data show fewer than 35,000 clones, over 90% seen once. The sample consisted of blood, taken from a patient who underwent chemoradiotherapy. Every receptor here comes from a human donor with HPV-associated anogenital cancer. Both conserved end residues are part of each CDR3. The order of the fields is D gene, J gene, clone size, V gene, CDR3 protein, CDR3 DNA. D genes are given only for firm matches. Where a row states a size, it is once, few, many or the class of an expanded clone; other rows omit it.

. TRBJ1-5 . TRBV6-6 CASSYRGSRGNQPQHF TGTGCCAGCAGTTACAGGGGAAGTAGGGGCAATCAGCCCCAGCATTTT
. TRBJ2-5 . TRBV7-2 CASSLWGRGSTQETQYF TGTGCCAGCAGCTTATGGGGCAGGGGCTCCACACAAGAGACCCAGTACTTC
TRBD1 TRBJ1-1 few TRBV7-2 CASSSPDRGKAFF TGTGCCAGCAGCTCGCCAGACAGGGGAAAAGCTTTCTTT
. TRBJ2-1 . TRBV19 CASALGEVNEQFF TGTGCCAGTGCCCTGGGGGAAGTCAATGAGCAGTTCTTC
TRBD2 TRBJ2-7 . TRBV12-5 CASGPGGLSYEQYF TGTGCTAGTGGTCCGGGAGGGTTATCCTACGAGCAGTACTTC
. TRBJ2-6 . TRBV5-1 CASSLSGANVLTF TGCGCCAGCAGCTTGTCTGGGGCCAACGTCCTGACTTTC
. TRBJ2-3 . TRBV4-1 CASSGGAVDTQYF TGCGCCAGCAGCGGGGGGGCGGTAGATACGCAGTATTTT
TRBD1 TRBJ2-5 . TRBV27 CASSPTGGWGTNKETQYF TGTGCCAGCAGTCCGACAGGGGGCTGGGGGACTAACAAAGAGACCCAGTACTTC
. TRBJ2-7 . TRBV6-1 CASSGGRGWEQYF TGTGCCAGCAGTGGAGGACGGGGGTGGGAGCAGTACTTC
. TRBJ2-7 . TRBV5-1 CASSGAGPPYEQYF TGCGCCAGCAGCGGGGCGGGACCGCCCTACGAGCAGTACTTC
. TRBJ1-2 . TRBV18 CASSRGGPYGYTF TGTGCCAGCTCCAGGGGAGGTCCCTATGGCTACACCTTC
TRBD2 TRBJ2-1 . TRBV7-6 CASSLLAGREQFF TGTGCCAGCAGCTTATTAGCGGGGAGGGAGCAGTTCTTC
. TRBJ1-1 . TRBV9 CASSPGRGSEAFF TGTGCCAGCAGCCCAGGGAGAGGCTCTGAAGCTTTCTTT
TRBD1 TRBJ1-2 . TRBV18 CASTTGVHYGYTF TGTGCCAGCACAACAGGGGTGCACTATGGCTACACCTTC
TRBD1 TRBJ1-5 once TRBV28 CASSLRDSGDRPQHF TGTGCCAGCAGTTTACGGGACAGTGGGGATAGGCCCCAGCATTTT
TRBD1 TRBJ1-3 . TRBV7-3 CASSLTPGQGSGNTIYF TGTGCCAGCAGCTTAACTCCGGGACAGGGCTCAGGAAACACCATATATTTT
TRBD1 TRBJ2-7 . TRBV13 CASSPGTGRTFYEQYF TGTGCCAGCAGCCCAGGGACAGGGCGAACCTTCTACGAGCAGTACTTC
TRBD2 TRBJ2-3 . TRBV11-1 CASSSGLADSDTQYF TGTGCCAGCAGCTCGGGACTAGCGGACTCAGATACGCAGTATTTT
TRBD2 TRBJ2-6 . TRBV9 CASSSGLGTSGGANVLTF TGTGCCAGCAGCTCCGGACTAGGGACCAGTGGAGGGGCCAACGTCCTGACTTTC
TRBD1 TRBJ2-2 . TRBV4-3 CASSPLGTGVTGELFF TGCGCCAGCAGCCCCTTGGGGACAGGGGTCACCGGGGAGCTGTTTTTT
TRBD1 TRBJ2-1 . TRBV15 CATSRGDRGHFDEQFF TGTGCCACCAGCAGAGGGGACAGGGGGCATTTTGATGAGCAGTTCTTC
. TRBJ2-7 . TRBV4-2 CASSQNYQGDYEQYF TGTGCCAGCAGCCAGAACTACCAAGGGGACTACGAGCAGTACTTC
TRBD1 TRBJ1-2 . TRBV7-9 CASSLDRGNGYTF TGTGCCAGCAGCTTAGACAGGGGAAATGGCTACACCTTC
TRBD2 TRBJ2-5 . TRBV18 CASSPLAGGTQETQYF TGTGCCAGCTCACCACTAGCGGGGGGCACACAAGAGACCCAGTACTTC
. TRBJ2-3 . TRBV28 CASSRGNTQYF TGTGCCAGCAGCCGGGGGAATACGCAGTATTTT
. TRBJ2-3 . TRBV29-1 CSVRGGDTQYF TGCAGCGTAAGGGGGGGAGATACGCAGTATTTT